The entry below describes one T cell receptor (beta chain). Time point in this sample: patch test 3, about 24 weeks after DPC sensitization. Treatment reported: therapeutic diphenylcyclopropenone sensitization with weekly scalp DPC. The data originate from a study of human T cells and chemical hapten exposure. TCRdb itself ran the RACE reads through MiXCR, one entry per CDR3 protein. The sample consists of over 150,000 distinct CDR3 sequences, around 30% of them appearing once. This material consisted of whole blood, taken in connection with sensitization to the hapten diphenylcyclopropenone (DPC). The TCR sequence derives from a woman younger than 30 with alopecia areata. Some clones in this sample may be carry-over from other donors' samples.

CDR3: CSVISESSYNEQFF. The CDR3 DNA reads TGCAGCGTTATTAGCGAGAGCTCCTACAATGAGCAGTTCTTC. The chain joins TRBV29-1 to TRBJ2-1; TRBD2 is a possible D gene (5 bases). Trimming pared 5 bases from V and 0 bases from J, leaving 11 bases between. Germline V gives CDR1 SQVTM, CDR2 ANQGSEA. The CDR3 extends over 14 amino acids.